What follows are 9 T cell receptor gamma chains derived from one specimen sequenced in a study of Vδ1+ human thymocytes. Study conclusions and caveats: In the thymus, TRG and TRD repertoires looked highly polyclonal with Gaussian CDR3 lengths.

Their antigens remain unidentified. RNA was extracted from the cells and then reverse transcribed. Pooled V-gene forward primers with one constant-region reverse primer generated the CDR3 amplicons by multiplex PCR. TCRdb called clones from the multiplex PCR reads again using CATT. The sample has around 30,000 gamma-chain clones, around 18% seen once. Sequencing input: Vdelta1+ gamma-delta thymocytes from the thymus. Subset of the sample: FACS-sorted CD3+ TCRalphabeta- TCRVdelta1+ TCRVdelta2- thymocytes. All receptors derive from a boy under two years old who had congenital heart surgery.

The chain joins TRGV5 to TRGJ1 or TRGJ2. CDR1 and CDR2 (germline): VINAFY, YDVSNSKD. J lost 6 bases, V lost 0 bases, and 5 bases had no gene match. The CDR3 sequence is 13 residues long. The CDR3 region is CATWDRVGYKKLF. CDR3 nucleotide sequence: TGTGCCACCTGGGACAGGGTGGGTTATAAGAAACTCTTT.

Details on this clone: The sample carries other DNA sequences with the same CDR3. The chain recombines TRGV9 with TRGJ1 or TRGJ2. Germline V gene lookup returns CDR1 GITISATS and CDR2 ISYDGTV (reference sequence). The CDR3 covers 14 residues. With V trimmed by 2 bases and J by 1 base, 5 bases remained unmatched. The DNA of the CDR3 is TGTGCCTTGTGGGAGGCGACAAATTATTATAAGAAACTCTTT. This codes for CALWEATNYYKKLF.

The rearrangement uses TRGV2 and TRGJ1 or TRGJ2. The CDR3 has 14 amino acids. The ends lost 2 bases at V and 14 bases at J; junction bases unmatched: 18. Germline loops: CDR1 EGSNGY, CDR2 YDSYNSKV. Here the CDR3 DNA reads TGTGCCACCTGGGACGCCCCCTCGTTTTTAGGGGAACTCTTT. This encodes CATWDAPSFLGELF.

This clone has only a few counts. Other DNA sequences in this specimen translate into the identical CDR3. The chain carries TRGV4 and TRGJ1 or TRGJ2. The V gene's germline CDR1 is EGSTGY and CDR2 YDSYTSSV. The CDR3 is 12 residues long. Germline trimming cut 2 bases from V and 7 bases from J; bases unmatched to any gene: 5. CDR3 sequence: CATWDVGYKKLF. In DNA, the CDR3 is TGTGCCACCTGGGATGTAGGATATAAGAAACTCTTT.

This clone occurred a few times. A much larger clone sits a single nucleotide away, making a read error possible. The same CDR3 arises from other DNA sequences in this sample as well. The chain joins TRGV4 to TRGJ1 or TRGJ2. The CDR3 totals 12 residues. Germline assignment: CDR1 EGSTGY and CDR2 YDSYTSSV. The V segment lost 4 bases and the J segment 3 bases; nucleotides outside the gene matches: 3. The CDR3 nucleotides are TGTGCCACCTGGGAAAGTTATTATAAGAAACTCTTT. This sequence encodes CATWESYYKKLF.

This clone has more than one count but fewer than ten. The chain has TRGV3 and TRGJ1 or TRGJ2. This CDR3 has 14 amino acids. Germline values: CDR1 VTNTFY, CDR2 YDVSTARD (reference sequence). Germline trimming cut 3 bases from V and 5 bases from J; bases unmatched to any gene: 10. CDR3 amino acids: CATWDGRGDYKKLF. The CDR3 nucleotides read TGTGCCACCTGGGACGGACGGGGGGATTATAAGAAACTCTTT.

V is TRGV5 and J is TRGJP1. The CDR3 is made up of 16 amino acids. Trimming at V came to 0 bases and at J to 0 bases, leaving 4 bases not matched to a gene. The germline CDR1 and CDR2 sequences are VINAFY and YDVSNSKD. The CDR3 region has the DNA TGTGCCACCTGGGACAGGACAAATACCACTGGTTGGTTCAAGATATTT. Translation: CATWDRTNTTGWFKIF.

The sample holds a few counts of this clone. J is TRGJ1 or TRGJ2 and V is TRGV8. The CDR3 runs 13 residues. The germline V gene has CDR1 VENAVY and CDR2 YDSYNSRV. With V trimmed by 2 bases and J by 11 bases, 12 bases remained unmatched. This chain's CDR3 is CATWDMSSREKLF. CDR3 DNA sequence: TGTGCCACCTGGGATATGAGTTCTAGGGAGAAACTCTTT.

This clone was counted a few times. The same CDR3 can be traced to other DNA sequences in this sample. The J gene is TRGJ1 or TRGJ2, the V gene TRGV9. The germline gives CDR1 GITISATS, CDR2 ISYDGTV (reference sequence). Losses at the gene ends were 4 bases for V and 6 bases for J; bases not matched to a gene: 6. The CDR3 contains 12 residues. In nucleotides, the CDR3 is TGTGCCTTGTGGGACAGAGGTTATAAGAAACTCTTT. Its protein product is CALWDRGYKKLF.